A selection of T cell receptor beta chains follows, all from one sample in a study of blood T cell repertoires in COVID-19. Repertoires were generated with immunoSEQ multiplex PCR, while TCRdb's copy carries only in-frame clones and drops some. This sample has roughly 68,000 clones, with 65% to 90% found just once. The specimen sequenced was peripheral blood. The receptor source for this set is a man older than 75 with active COVID-19. Both conserved end residues are part of each CDR3. The order of the fields is V gene, clone size, CDR3 length, CDR3 protein. Clone size, where shown, is once, few, many, or a class for clones that have expanded.

>TRBV12-5|-|15
CASGFGQGSTDTQYF
>TRBV7-2|-|15
CASSPRGGGADTQYF
>TRBV7-2|-|15
CASSLRQGGLDTQYF
>TRBV9|-|15
CASRGDSYPYSPLHF
>TRBV6-2/TRBV6-3|-|14
CASSRGQGTDTQYF
>TRBV5-4|once|11
CASRSGWGYTF
>TRBV7-2|-|14
CASSQGGQGYGYTF
>TRBV3-1/TRBV3-2|-|16
CASSQESGRAAGELFF
>TRBV5-5|-|16
CASSLTTGGISYEQYF
>TRBV10-3|-|13
CAITRDSLRGYTF
>TRBV7-2|-|15
CASSLDGGDFETQYF
>TRBV7-2|-|13
CASSFSMNTEAFF
>TRBV6-5|-|14
CASSRGTSSSEQYF
>TRBV29-1|-|13
CSVRTGTLNTIYF
>TRBV19|-|14
CATNPAGMTNEQYF
>TRBV7-7|-|15
CASSLVGQKQETQYF
>TRBV6-5|-|14
CASRVDSWNTEAFF
>TRBV19|once|14
CATKPGQGNQPQHF
>TRBV19|-|16
CASTFVRGTSNTEAFF
>TRBV6-1|-|15
CASSESLAYTDTQYF
>TRBV6-2/TRBV6-3|-|15
CASSRTSGDTDTQYF
>TRBV6-2/TRBV6-3|-|17
CASSYTPRQGSNNEQFF
>TRBV2|-|15
CASRYSSGSTDTQYF
>TRBV18|-|13
CASSPTRNYEQYF
>TRBV19|-|15
CASSIRDRAGDTQYF
>TRBV7-9|few|15
CASSLTGDNNQPQHF
>TRBV5-5|-|14
CASSPPSSDYEQYF
>TRBV6-6|once|14
CASSPREGLGEQYF
>TRBV6-2/TRBV6-3|-|16
CASSYSGAGTHNEQFF
>TRBV7-8|once|16
CASSFYGQGMNTEAFF
>TRBV7-9|-|15
CASSSGQGLNYGYTF
>TRBV1|-|17
CTSRQDESGSSYNEQFF
>TRBV6-2/TRBV6-3|-|16
CASSYLGAPSTDTQYF
>TRBV7-9|-|13
CASSPVTPREQFF
>TRBV5-6|-|17
CASSLVQGATTNEKLFF
>TRBV3-1/TRBV3-2|once|14
CASSPGTNQNIQYF
>TRBV7-9|-|15
CASSLIAGVADTQYF
>TRBV4-3|-|18
CASSHGPGQGKMNSPLHF
>TRBV12-3/TRBV12-4|many|13
CASSPGVNYGYTF
>TRBV7-9|-|13
CASSPTGPGELFF
>TRBV24-1|-|17
CATSDRSGPGQNYEQYF
>TRBV19|-|15
CASSAGTSEADTQYF
>TRBV12-5|-|13
CASGLRENTEAFF
>TRBV19|-|12
CAAKDRGKGYTF
>TRBV7-9|-|13
CASSPNTGHGYTF
>TRBV6-6|-|14
CASSYRGGLETQYF
>TRBV19|-|15
CASSGLRGFGETQYF
>TRBV5-4|once|13
CASSLGQQETQYF
>TRBV27|-|13
CASSKTVGYGYTF
>TRBV5-1|-|13
CASSPPQNEKLFF
>TRBV7-8|-|16
CASSLSRGGSNQPQHF
>TRBV18|-|15
CASSPYSGSGDEQYF
>TRBV7-2|once|13
CASSRSSYNEQFF
>TRBV6-6|-|14
CASSYRVPAYEQYF
>TRBV7-2|-|16
CASRSGTDPFGYGYTF
>TRBV6-2/TRBV6-3|-|12
CASSPLLYGYTF
>TRBV11-1|-|14
CASSSSGGTDTQYF